This T cell receptor beta chain was profiled in a study of PD-1 blockade in classical Hodgkin lymphoma. General study findings and limits: At C4D1, TCR diversity had climbed significantly for CD4+ cells, though not for CD8+ cells. Newly diagnosed patients were reported to exhibit reduced baseline TCR diversity relative to healthy donors. Nothing has yet pinned down what causes the repertoire differences, possibly disease activity or prior therapy.

TCRdb's copy holds only in-frame clones and misses some; the assay was immunoSEQ multiplex PCR. The profile shows about 93,000 clones, approximately 78% of them singletons. There are 15 residues in the CDR3. With 5 bases clipped from V and 5 bases from J, the junction kept 9 bases outside the gene matches. CDR1 and CDR2 (germline): SGHDT, YYEEEE. Specified time point: cycle 4 day 1 (C4D1), after 6 weeks of nivolumab. Each of the patients experienced relapse following autologous stem cell transplantation, and their brentuximab vedotin exposure differed. Of note for this clone: Its antigen is undetermined.

This chain connects TRBV5-6 to TRBJ2-1, with 8 positions matching TRBD1. This receptor was taken from a human donor with classical Hodgkin lymphoma. The sequences come from peripheral blood mononuclear cells (PBMCs), collected before the fourth cycle of nivolumab. The DNA of the CDR3 is TGTGCCAGCAGTTTCGGACAGGGATCTCACAATGAGCAGTTCTTC. This encodes CASSFGQGSHNEQFF.